This passage covers 8 T cell receptor beta chains from one sample sequenced in a study of immune evolution from preneoplasia to lung adenocarcinoma. Repertoires were generated with immunoSEQ multiplex PCR, while TCRdb's copy carries only in-frame clones and drops some. The sample holds 27,000 or so clones, just under 75% seen once. Sequenced sample: FFPE invasive lung adenocarcinoma tissue. All receptors come from a person aged 55 to 70 with invasive lung adenocarcinoma. Some clones in this sample may be carry-over from other donors' samples.

This clone is labeled large (0.1 to 1%). The gene calls are TRBV13 and TRBJ2-5, with 8 bases that match TRBD1. Germline V CDR1 and CDR2: PRHDT, FYEKMQ (reference sequence). The CDR3 spans 16 residues. V trimming: 5 bases; J trimming: 2 bases; junction bases outside the gene matches: 10. The CDR3 spells CASSPTGQANQETQYF. The DNA for the CDR3 is TGTGCCAGCAGCCCAACGGGACAGGCGAATCAAGAGACCCAGTACTTC.

The chain employs TRBV30 and TRBJ2-7; TRBD2 matches at 7 bases. CDR1 is GTSNPN and CDR2 is SVGIG in the germline V gene (reference sequence). The CDR3 runs 13 residues. The junction had 2 bases not matched to a gene; V was cut back by 1 base and J by 2 bases. DNA of the CDR3: TGTGCCTGGAGTGGCGGGGGTACCTACGAGCAGTACTTC. It translates to CAWSGGGTYEQYF.

The V call is TRBV5-6, the J call TRBJ1-2, with D maybe TRBD1 (6 bases). The germline V gene has CDR1 SGHDT and CDR2 YYEEEE. The V and J ends lost 4 bases and 7 bases respectively, with 14 bases between them. The CDR3 is 13 residues long. The CDR3 loop reads CASSLNRGGGYTF. CDR3 sequence (DNA): TGTGCCAGCAGCCTGAACAGAGGGGGTGGCTACACCTTC.

This rearrangement joins TRBV30 to TRBJ2-1, with 12 bases matching TRBD1. Per germline, CDR1 GTSNPN and CDR2 SVGIG (reference sequence). CDR3 length equals 15 residues. V trimming: 0 bases; J trimming: 7 bases; junction bases outside the gene matches: 4. The CDR3: CAWSVRGQGANEQFF. In DNA, the CDR3 is TGTGCCTGGAGTGTACGGGGACAGGGGGCAAATGAGCAGTTCTTC.

The chain is built from TRBV7-8 and TRBJ2-5, with 10 bases aligning to TRBD2. V shed 1 base, J shed 5 bases, and the junction held 10 bases outside the gene matches. The CDR3 is made up of 17 amino acids. The germline V gene encodes CDR1 SGHVS and CDR2 FQNEAQ. CDR3 nucleotides: TGTGCCAGCAGCTTAGGGGGGAGCGGGAGGGCCCGGGAGACCCAGTACTTC. It encodes CASSLGGSGRARETQYF.

The gene calls are TRBV7-8 and TRBJ1-5; TRBD1 agrees at 11 bases. Germline trimming cut 5 bases from V and 5 bases from J; bases unmatched to any gene: 8. From germline, CDR1 is SGHVS and CDR2 FQNEAQ. CDR3 length equals 16 residues. The CDR3 reads CASSERDRGNYQPQHF. CDR3 in DNA: TGTGCCAGCAGCGAGCGGGACAGGGGGAATTATCAGCCCCAGCATTTT.

The chain has TRBV18 and TRBJ2-2; D is unresolved. Looked up from germline, CDR1 is KGHSH and CDR2 is LQKENI. V dropped 4 bases and J dropped 1 base, with 7 bases sitting between them. CDR3 length: 14 amino acids. Here the CDR3 reads CASSQYRNTGELFF. The CDR3 DNA reads as TGTGCCAGCTCACAGTACAGGAACACCGGGGAGCTGTTTTTT.

The chain combines TRBV6-1 with TRBJ2-7, with D maybe TRBD2 (6 bases). Germline CDR1 MNHNS, CDR2 SASEGT. Trimming stripped 1 base from V and 2 bases from J, with 9 bases between. The CDR3 is made up of 14 amino acids. The DNA of the CDR3 is TGTGCCAGCAGTGAAGTGGGGGGACCCTACGAGCAGTACTTC. It specifies CASSEVGGPYEQYF.